This record looks at one T cell receptor beta chain sequence and its context. The sample originates from a study of blood T cell repertoires in COVID-19. Study background: Donors in the United States, Italy and Spain gave samples during acute or convalescent COVID-19. PBMCs, B-cell-depleted T cells, or T cells provided the cDNA or gDNA that made up the material.

The CDR3 loop spans 15 amino acids. V dropped 6 bases and J dropped 5; count of bases not matched to a gene: 7. CDR1 is SNHLY, CDR2 FYNNEI, per germline. In the source study's methods: From reference gene primer amplification, estimates of nucleated cell counts were derived. Using immunoSEQ multiplex PCR, the repertoire was profiled, and TCRdb retains in-frame clones only, with some absent. The DNA was the basis for D and trimming; V, J and clone size are from that table. Of under 350,000 clones listed, 65% to 90% are singletons. The sample comprised peripheral blood. The J gene is TRBJ1-6, the V gene TRBV2; 7 positions match TRBD1. The origin of this receptor is a human donor in a cohort sampled during active COVID-19. DNA of the CDR3: TGTGCCAGCAGCCTCCGACAGGGTGATAATTCACCCCTCCACTTT. Protein product: CASSLRQGDNSPLHF.